The rows below give T cell receptor beta chains drawn from one sample of a study of blood T cell repertoires in COVID-19. Sequenced by immunoSEQ multiplex PCR; TCRdb stores in-frame clones only, minus some. The sample lists 330,000 or so clones; around 87% were seen once. Source material: PBMCs or T cells enriched from blood (not recorded which). All receptors derive from a man in his forties in a cohort exposed to, infected with or recovered from COVID-19 (not recorded which). CDR3s include the opening cysteine and the closing phenylalanine or tryptophan. A D gene is named only where the DNA matches it firmly. The listing skips clone size in some rows; elsewhere it reads once, few, many or a size class.

size | J | length | V | D | CDR3 | DNA
. | TRBJ2-7 | 15 | TRBV4-1 | . | CASSQAQVPGGEQYF | TGCGCCAGCAGCCAAGCCCAGGTCCCAGGTGGCGAGCAGTACTTC
. | TRBJ2-1 | 14 | TRBV29-1 | TRBD2 | CSVKRLAGRDEQFF | TGCAGCGTTAAGAGACTAGCGGGTAGAGATGAGCAGTTCTTC
. | TRBJ2-1 | 15 | TRBV7-2 | . | CASSTLAVSYNEQFF | TGTGCCAGCAGCACACTAGCCGTTTCCTACAATGAGCAGTTCTTC
. | TRBJ2-3 | 15 | TRBV18 | TRBD2 | CASSGAGTSAHTQYF | TGTGCCAGCTCCGGGGCCGGGACTAGCGCACATACGCAGTATTTT
once | TRBJ1-5 | 16 | TRBV19 | . | CASSIVGRGPNQPQHF | TGTGCCAGTAGTATCGTCGGCAGGGGCCCTAATCAGCCCCAGCATTTT
. | TRBJ2-1 | 16 | TRBV9 | . | CASSVGPEQNYNEQFF | TGTGCCAGCAGCGTAGGTCCGGAACAGAACTACAATGAGCAGTTCTTC
. | TRBJ1-5 | 15 | TRBV6-5 | TRBD1 | CASRGTGGGNQPQHF | TGTGCCAGCAGGGGGACAGGGGGCGGCAATCAGCCCCAGCATTTT
. | TRBJ2-1 | 15 | TRBV5-4 | TRBD2 | CASSFSASGSREQFF | TGTGCCAGCAGCTTTTCGGCTAGCGGGAGCAGGGAGCAGTTCTTC
. | TRBJ1-5 | 14 | TRBV30 | TRBD1 | CAWSSSTGGRPQHF | TGTGCCTGGAGTTCGTCGACAGGGGGGAGGCCCCAGCATTTT
few | TRBJ1-2 | 12 | TRBV19 | TRBD1 | CASNDRVYGYTF | TGTGCCAGTAATGACAGGGTCTATGGCTACACCTTC
. | TRBJ1-6 | 15 | TRBV5-1 | TRBD1 | CASSLVDREDSPLHF | TGCGCCAGCAGCTTGGTCGACAGGGAGGATTCACCCCTCCACTTT
. | TRBJ2-3 | 15 | TRBV5-1 | TRBD1 | CASSRQGFVTDTQYF | TGCGCCAGCAGTCGACAGGGTTTCGTCACAGATACGCAGTATTTT
. | TRBJ1-1 | 15 | TRBV3-1/TRBV3-2 | . | CASSHPSTGNTEAFF | TGTGCCAGCAGCCACCCCTCGACGGGGAACACTGAAGCTTTCTTT
. | TRBJ1-4 | 16 | TRBV28 | . | CASSLLSGGVNEKLFF | TGTGCCAGCAGTCTCCTCTCGGGAGGGGTTAATGAAAAACTGTTTTTT
. | TRBJ2-7 | 14 | TRBV28 | . | CASSSGGSASEQYF | TGTGCCAGCAGTTCTGGGGGGAGTGCGTCCGAGCAGTACTTC
. | TRBJ2-7 | 13 | TRBV29-1 | . | CSVEDAGTSSQYF | TGCAGCGTTGAAGACGCAGGGACTTCCTCGCAGTACTTC
. | TRBJ2-2 | 15 | TRBV27 | . | CACHPGLDKYGELFF | TGTGCCTGTCATCCGGGACTGGACAAATACGGGGAGCTGTTTTTT
once | TRBJ2-2 | 16 | TRBV28 | TRBD1 | CASSIPGQGNTGELFF | TGTGCCAGCAGCATACCAGGACAGGGTAACACCGGGGAGCTGTTTTTT
. | TRBJ2-3 | 15 | TRBV6-5 | TRBD2 | CASSPPTSGASTQYF | TGTGCCAGCAGCCCACCGACTAGCGGGGCGAGTACGCAGTATTTT
. | TRBJ2-1 | 18 | TRBV24-1 | . | CATSEDPGSPSSYNEQFF | TGTGCCACCAGTGAGGATCCCGGGAGCCCAAGCTCCTACAATGAGCAGTTCTTC
. | TRBJ1-2 | 13 | TRBV11-2 | . | CASSLVGGYGYTF | TGTGCCAGCAGCTTAGTGGGGGGTTATGGCTACACCTTC
. | TRBJ1-2 | 13 | TRBV5-1 | . | CASSWDKHYGYTF | TGCGCCAGCAGCTGGGACAAGCACTATGGCTACACCTTC
. | TRBJ1-4 | 14 | TRBV5-1 | . | CASSRGRENEKLFF | TGCGCCAGCAGCCGAGGACGGGAAAATGAAAAACTGTTTTTT
. | TRBJ2-7 | 14 | TRBV7-3 | TRBD1 | CASSMDRFSYEQYF | TGTGCCAGCAGCATGGACAGGTTCTCCTACGAGCAGTACTTC
. | TRBJ2-1 | 19 | TRBV27 | TRBD2 | CASSLGWGASGRAGNEQFF | TGTGCCAGCAGTTTAGGTTGGGGGGCTAGCGGGAGGGCCGGCAATGAGCAGTTCTTC
. | TRBJ1-1 | 13 | TRBV7-9 | . | CASSRSGDTEAFF | TGTGCCAGCAGCCGATCGGGGGACACTGAAGCTTTCTTT
. | TRBJ1-3 | 13 | TRBV7-8 | . | CASSLNTGNTIYF | TGTGCCAGCAGCTTAAATACTGGAAACACCATATATTTT
. | TRBJ1-2 | 15 | TRBV27 | TRBD1 | CASTPTGEANYGYTF | TGTGCCAGCACCCCGACAGGGGAGGCTAACTATGGCTACACCTTC
few | TRBJ2-7 | 14 | TRBV13 | TRBD2 | CASSRGRPIPEQYF | TGTGCCAGCAGTCGCGGGAGGCCCATCCCCGAGCAGTACTTC
. | TRBJ2-6 | 16 | TRBV5-1 | TRBD1 | CASSGDRGTGANVLTF | TGCGCCAGCAGCGGGGACAGGGGGACTGGGGCCAACGTCCTGACTTTC
. | TRBJ1-2 | 15 | TRBV19 | . | CASTRLSQGGYGYTF | TGTGCCAGTACCCGGCTTAGCCAGGGTGGCTATGGCTACACCTTC
. | TRBJ1-1 | 15 | TRBV2 | TRBD1 | CASRGTLQGGGGAFF | TGTGCCAGCAGAGGCACCCTACAGGGGGGTGGGGGAGCTTTCTTT
few | TRBJ2-6 | 13 | TRBV2 | . | CASSSSGANVLTF | TGTGCCAGCAGCTCTAGCGGGGCCAACGTCCTGACTTTC
. | TRBJ1-5 | 14 | TRBV3-1/TRBV3-2 | . | CASSQGAGLQPQHF | TGTGCCAGCAGCCAAGGGGCAGGGCTTCAGCCCCAGCATTTT
. | TRBJ1-4 | 14 | TRBV11-2 | TRBD1 | CASSQRQGSEKLFF | TGTGCCAGCAGCCAGAGACAGGGGAGCGAAAAACTGTTTTTT
. | TRBJ1-2 | 13 | TRBV6-4 | . | CASSAEEGNGYTF | TGTGCCAGCAGTGCCGAGGAGGGGAATGGCTACACCTTC
once | TRBJ2-7 | 15 | TRBV7-9 | . | CASSLEPVRVHEQYF | TGTGCCAGCAGCTTAGAGCCCGTCAGGGTCCACGAGCAGTACTTC
. | TRBJ1-1 | 13 | TRBV4-2 | . | CASSQDVLTEAFF | TGTGCCAGCAGCCAAGATGTCCTCACTGAAGCTTTCTTT
. | TRBJ2-1 | 12 | TRBV7-8 | . | CASSPQRNEQFF | TGTGCCAGCAGCCCTCAGCGGAATGAGCAGTTCTTC
. | TRBJ2-1 | 14 | TRBV19 | TRBD1 | CASGVQQGVGEQFF | TGTGCCAGTGGGGTCCAACAGGGGGTGGGTGAGCAGTTCTTC
. | TRBJ1-1 | 14 | TRBV6-4 | TRBD1 | CASSGDRASTEAFF | TGTGCCAGCAGTGGGGACAGGGCTTCCACTGAAGCTTTCTTT
. | TRBJ1-1 | 18 | TRBV3-1/TRBV3-2 | . | CASSQERRTAHMNTEAFF | TGTGCCAGCAGCCAAGAACGGCGGACAGCGCACATGAACACTGAAGCTTTCTTT
. | TRBJ2-1 | 15 | TRBV7-9 | TRBD2 | CASSLVLAGVNEQFF | TGTGCCAGCAGCTTAGTCCTAGCGGGAGTGAATGAGCAGTTCTTC
. | TRBJ1-2 | 13 | TRBV6-2/TRBV6-3 | TRBD1 | CASSYGQDYGYTF | TGTGCCAGCAGTTACGGACAGGACTATGGCTACACCTTC
once | TRBJ1-1 | 11 | TRBV30 | TRBD1 | CAWRDRGRAFF | TGTGCCTGGCGCGACAGGGGGCGAGCTTTCTTT
. | TRBJ1-2 | 15 | TRBV5-4 | . | CASSLQGFSHYGYTF | TGTGCCAGCAGCTTACAGGGTTTTAGCCACTATGGCTACACCTTC
once | TRBJ1-4 | 16 | TRBV3-1/TRBV3-2 | . | CASSLRSGQGLEKLFF | TGTGCCAGCAGCCTCCGGTCGGGTCAGGGCCTTGAAAAACTGTTTTTT